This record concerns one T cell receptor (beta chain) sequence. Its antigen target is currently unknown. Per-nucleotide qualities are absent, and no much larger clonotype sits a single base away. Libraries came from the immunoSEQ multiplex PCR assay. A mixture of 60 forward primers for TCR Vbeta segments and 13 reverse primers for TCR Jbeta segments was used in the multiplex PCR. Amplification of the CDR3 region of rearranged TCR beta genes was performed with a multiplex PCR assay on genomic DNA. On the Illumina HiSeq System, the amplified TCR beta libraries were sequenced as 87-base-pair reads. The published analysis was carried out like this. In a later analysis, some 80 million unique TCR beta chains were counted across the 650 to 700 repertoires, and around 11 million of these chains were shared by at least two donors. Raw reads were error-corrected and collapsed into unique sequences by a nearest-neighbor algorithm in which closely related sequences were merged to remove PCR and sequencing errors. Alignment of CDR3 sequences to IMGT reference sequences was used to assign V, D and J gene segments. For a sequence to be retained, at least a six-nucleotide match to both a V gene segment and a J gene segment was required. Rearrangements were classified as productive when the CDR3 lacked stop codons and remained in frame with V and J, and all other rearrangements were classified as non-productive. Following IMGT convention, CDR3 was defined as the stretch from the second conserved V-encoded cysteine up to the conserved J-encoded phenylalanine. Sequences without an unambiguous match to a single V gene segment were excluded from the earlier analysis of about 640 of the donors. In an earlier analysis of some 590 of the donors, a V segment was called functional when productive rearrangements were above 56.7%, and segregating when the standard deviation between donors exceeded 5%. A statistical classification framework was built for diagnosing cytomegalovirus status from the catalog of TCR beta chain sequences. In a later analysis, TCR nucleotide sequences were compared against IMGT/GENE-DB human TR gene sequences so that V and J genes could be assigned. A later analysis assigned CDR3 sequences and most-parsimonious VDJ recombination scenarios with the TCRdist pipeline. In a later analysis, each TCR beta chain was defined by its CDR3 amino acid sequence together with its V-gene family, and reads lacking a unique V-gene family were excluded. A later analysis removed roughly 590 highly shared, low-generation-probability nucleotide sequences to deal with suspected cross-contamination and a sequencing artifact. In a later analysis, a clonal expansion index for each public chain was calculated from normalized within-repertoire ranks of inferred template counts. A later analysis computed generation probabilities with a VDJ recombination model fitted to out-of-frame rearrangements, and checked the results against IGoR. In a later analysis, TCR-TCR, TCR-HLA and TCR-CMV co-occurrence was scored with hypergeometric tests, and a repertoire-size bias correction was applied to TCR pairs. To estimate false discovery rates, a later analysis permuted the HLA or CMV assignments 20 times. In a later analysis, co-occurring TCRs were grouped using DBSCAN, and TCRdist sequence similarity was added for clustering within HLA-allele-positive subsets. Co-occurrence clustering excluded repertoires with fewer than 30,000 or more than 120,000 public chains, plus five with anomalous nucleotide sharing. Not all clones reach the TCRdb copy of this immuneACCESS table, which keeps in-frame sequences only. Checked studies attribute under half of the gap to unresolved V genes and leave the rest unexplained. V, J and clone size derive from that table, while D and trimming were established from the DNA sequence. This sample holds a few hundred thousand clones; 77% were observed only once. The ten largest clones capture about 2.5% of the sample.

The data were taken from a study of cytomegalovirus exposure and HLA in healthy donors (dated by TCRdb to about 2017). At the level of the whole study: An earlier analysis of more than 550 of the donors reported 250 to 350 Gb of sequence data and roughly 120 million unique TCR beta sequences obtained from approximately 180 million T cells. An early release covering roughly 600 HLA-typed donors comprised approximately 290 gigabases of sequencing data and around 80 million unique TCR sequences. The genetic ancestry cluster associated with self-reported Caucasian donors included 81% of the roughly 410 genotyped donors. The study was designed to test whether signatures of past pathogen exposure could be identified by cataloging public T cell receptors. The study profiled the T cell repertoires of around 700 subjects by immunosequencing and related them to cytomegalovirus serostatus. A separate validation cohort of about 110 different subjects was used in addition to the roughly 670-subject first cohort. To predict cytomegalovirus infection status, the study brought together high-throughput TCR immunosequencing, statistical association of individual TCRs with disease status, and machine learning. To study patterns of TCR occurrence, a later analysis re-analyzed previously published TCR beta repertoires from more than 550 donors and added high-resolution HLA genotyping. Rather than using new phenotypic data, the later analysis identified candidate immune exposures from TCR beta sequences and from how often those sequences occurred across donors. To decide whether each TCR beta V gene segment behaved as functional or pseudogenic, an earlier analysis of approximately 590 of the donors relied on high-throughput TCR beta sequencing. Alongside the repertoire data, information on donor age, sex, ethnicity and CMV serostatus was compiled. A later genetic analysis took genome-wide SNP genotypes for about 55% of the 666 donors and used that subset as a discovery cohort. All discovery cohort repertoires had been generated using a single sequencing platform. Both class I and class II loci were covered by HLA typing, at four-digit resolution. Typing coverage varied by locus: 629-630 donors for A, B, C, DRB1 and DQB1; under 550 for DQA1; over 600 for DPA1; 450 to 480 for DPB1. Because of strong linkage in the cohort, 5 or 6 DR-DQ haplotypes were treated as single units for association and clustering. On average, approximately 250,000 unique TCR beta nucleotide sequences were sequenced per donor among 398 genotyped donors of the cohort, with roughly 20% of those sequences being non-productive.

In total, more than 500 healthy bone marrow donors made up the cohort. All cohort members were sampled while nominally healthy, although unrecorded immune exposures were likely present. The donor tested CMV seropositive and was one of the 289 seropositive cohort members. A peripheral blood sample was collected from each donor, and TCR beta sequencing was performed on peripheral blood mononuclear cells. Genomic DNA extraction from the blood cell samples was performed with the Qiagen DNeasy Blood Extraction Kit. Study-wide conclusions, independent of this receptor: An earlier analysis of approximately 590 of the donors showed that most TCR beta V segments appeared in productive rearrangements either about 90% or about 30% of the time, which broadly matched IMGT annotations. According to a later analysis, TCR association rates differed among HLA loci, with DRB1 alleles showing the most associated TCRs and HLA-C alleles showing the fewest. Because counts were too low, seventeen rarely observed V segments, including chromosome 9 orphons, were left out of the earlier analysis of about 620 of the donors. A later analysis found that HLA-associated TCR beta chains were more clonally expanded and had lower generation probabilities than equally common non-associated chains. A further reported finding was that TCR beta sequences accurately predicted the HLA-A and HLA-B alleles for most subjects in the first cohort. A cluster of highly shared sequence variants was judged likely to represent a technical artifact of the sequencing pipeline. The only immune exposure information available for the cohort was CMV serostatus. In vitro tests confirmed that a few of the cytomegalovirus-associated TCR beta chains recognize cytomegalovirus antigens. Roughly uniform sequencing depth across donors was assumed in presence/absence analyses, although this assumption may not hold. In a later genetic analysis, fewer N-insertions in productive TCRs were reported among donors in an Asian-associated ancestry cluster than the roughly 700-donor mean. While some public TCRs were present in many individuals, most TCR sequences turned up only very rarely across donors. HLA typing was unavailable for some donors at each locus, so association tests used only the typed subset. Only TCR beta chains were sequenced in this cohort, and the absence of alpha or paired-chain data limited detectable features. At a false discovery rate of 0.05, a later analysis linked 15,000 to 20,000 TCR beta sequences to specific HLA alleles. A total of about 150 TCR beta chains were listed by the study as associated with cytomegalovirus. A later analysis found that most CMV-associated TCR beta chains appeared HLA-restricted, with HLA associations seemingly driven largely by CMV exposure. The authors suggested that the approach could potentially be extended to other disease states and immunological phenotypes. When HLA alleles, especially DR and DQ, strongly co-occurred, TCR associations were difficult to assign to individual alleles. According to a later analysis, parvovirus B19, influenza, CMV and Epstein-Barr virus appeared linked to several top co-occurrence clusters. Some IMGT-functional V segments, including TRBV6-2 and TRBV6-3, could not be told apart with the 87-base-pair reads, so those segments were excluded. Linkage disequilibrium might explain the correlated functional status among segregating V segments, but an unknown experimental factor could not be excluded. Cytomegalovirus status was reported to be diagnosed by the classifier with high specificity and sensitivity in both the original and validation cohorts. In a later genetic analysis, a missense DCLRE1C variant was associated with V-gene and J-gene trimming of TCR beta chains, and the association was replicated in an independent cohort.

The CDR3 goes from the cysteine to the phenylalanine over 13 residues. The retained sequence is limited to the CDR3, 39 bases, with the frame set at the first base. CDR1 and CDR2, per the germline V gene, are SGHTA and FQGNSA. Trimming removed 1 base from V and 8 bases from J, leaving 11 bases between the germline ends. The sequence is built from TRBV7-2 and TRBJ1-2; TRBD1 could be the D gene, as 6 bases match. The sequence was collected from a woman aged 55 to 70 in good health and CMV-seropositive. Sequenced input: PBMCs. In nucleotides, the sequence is TGTGCCAGCAGCTTAGGGGGGCTGGACGGCTACACCTTC. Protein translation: CASSLGGLDGYTF.